The 2 T cell receptor beta chains reported below all come from one sample, sequenced in a study of shared clonotypes between healthy human individuals. Produced via immunoSEQ multiplex PCR; TCRdb's table is partial and in-frame only. The data contain over 1.5 million clones, approximately 98% of them singletons. The material sequenced was naive CD4+ T cells sorted from blood. The subset denotes: CD45RA+ positively selected. The receptors stem from a man under 40 in good health.

This chain uses TRBV6-6 with TRBJ1-1; no definite D call. The CDR3 is 13 residues long. The germline V gene encodes CDR1 MNHNY and CDR2 SVGAGI (reference sequence). Trimming took 6 bases from V and 2 from J, leaving 10 bases between them. CDR3 amino acids: CASRYDANTEAFF. The CDR3 DNA is TGTGCCAGCAGGTACGACGCTAACACTGAAGCTTTCTTT.

J is TRBJ1-1 and V is TRBV28; a possible D gene is TRBD1 (5 bases). The CDR3 totals 14 residues. Looked up from germline, CDR1 is MDHEN and CDR2 is SYDVKM. The V end lost 5 bases, the J end lost 5 bases, and 15 bases lay between the germline ends. CDR3 sequence (DNA): TGTGCCAGCAGTCCCGGGACTCTCGGAACTGAAGCTTTCTTT. The encoded protein is CASSPGTLGTEAFF.